This passage covers 17 T cell receptor beta chains from one sample sequenced in a study of T cell responses to AZD1222 COVID-19 vaccine. Here immunoSEQ multiplex PCR was the method, and the copy in TCRdb shows in-frame clones only, minus some. Of 95,000 to 100,000 clones detected, approximately 84% appear once; the ten largest clones hold 11% to 15%. The input for sequencing was peripheral blood, taken 28 days after the second AZD1222 dose. These receptors were collected from an adult who received the AZD1222 COVID-19 vaccine.

This clone was detected once. The chain joins TRBV7-9 to TRBJ2-7; 8 bases match TRBD1. This CDR3 is 15 amino acids long. Germline V gene sequence: CDR1 SEHNR, CDR2 FQNEAQ (reference sequence). J gave up 4 bases and V 2 bases, and 7 bases lay outside the gene matches. CDR3 coding DNA: TGTGCCAGCAGCTTAACGGCCCAGGGGGCGTACGAGCAGTACTTC. This encodes CASSLTAQGAYEQYF. Full variable domain (missing parts from reference TRBV7-9 and TRBJ2-7): DTGVSQNPRHKITKRGQNVTFRCDPISEHNRLYWYRQTLGQGPEFLTYFQNEAQLEKSRLLSDRFSAERPKGSFSTLEIQRTEQGDSAMYLCASSLTAQGAYEQYFGPGTRLTVT.

The chain combines TRBV5-1 with TRBJ2-3, with TRBD1 identical over 9 bases. Looked up from germline, CDR1 is SGHRS and CDR2 is YFSETQ. CDR3 length equals 16 residues. The V gene end was trimmed by 4 bases and the J gene end by 3 bases; junction bases not matched to a gene: 9. Here the CDR3 DNA reads TGCGCCAGCAGCGGGGGAGGACAGGGGAGTACAGATACGCAGTATTTT. Translated, it gives CASSGGGQGSTDTQYF. Full variable domain (remainder filled in from reference TRBV5-1 and TRBJ2-3): KAGVTQTPRYLIKTRGQQVTLSCSPISGHRSVSWYQQTPGQGLQFLFEYFSETQRNKGNFPGRFSGRQFSNSRSEMNVSTLELGDSALYLCASSGGGQGSTDTQYFGPGTRLTVL.

The J gene is TRBJ1-2, the V gene TRBV10-3; 9 bases agree with TRBD1. Trimming at V came to 6 bases and at J to 1 base, leaving 6 bases not matched to a gene. The germline CDR1 and CDR2 sequences are ENHRY and SYGVKD. This CDR3 region has 15 residues. The CDR3 reads CAISDRDRDNYGYTF. As DNA, the CDR3 is TGTGCCATCAGCGACCGGGACAGGGATAACTATGGCTACACCTTC.

The chain carries TRBV6-5 and TRBJ1-3, with D perhaps TRBD1 (6 bases). The V gene's germline CDR1 is MNHEY and CDR2 SVGAGI. The CDR3 is 13 amino acids. With 6 bases removed from V and 4 bases from J, the gap between germline ends came to 10 bases. CDR3 coding DNA: TGTGCCAGCAGACAGGGAATGGGAAACACCATATATTTT. Translating it yields CASRQGMGNTIYF.

This rearrangement joins TRBV2 to TRBJ2-2; no clear D gene. Germline V gene sequence: CDR1 SNHLY, CDR2 FYNNEI. The germline V and J ends were trimmed by 3 bases and 4 bases, with 12 bases remaining between them. The CDR3 covers 15 residues. CDR3 nucleotides: TGTGCCAGCAGTGACGGACCGCCGGGCACCGGGGAGCTGTTTTTT. Translation gives CASSDGPPGTGELFF.

The chain links TRBV30 to TRBJ2-1, with 7 nucleotides matching TRBD2. The ends lost 3 bases at V and 3 bases at J; junction bases unmatched: 8. The germline V gene encodes CDR1 GTSNPN and CDR2 SVGIG (reference sequence). The CDR3 totals 15 residues. This CDR3 reads CAWSALASHYNEQFF. CDR3 nucleotides: TGTGCCTGGAGCGCACTAGCGAGTCACTACAATGAGCAGTTCTTC. The entire variable domain, with the rest obtained from reference TRBV30 and TRBJ2-1, is as follows: SQTIHQWPATLVQPVGSPLSLECTVEGTSNPNLYWYRQAAGRGLQLLFYSVGIGQISSEVPQNLSASRPQDRQFILSSKKLLLSDSGFYLCAWSALASHYNEQFFGPGTRLTVL.

The chain combines TRBV6-5 with TRBJ2-7; 7 positions match TRBD2. Germline CDR1 and CDR2: MNHEY and SVGAGI. With V trimmed by 6 bases and J by 3 bases, 5 bases remained unmatched. CDR3 length: 13 residues. Here the CDR3 reads CASRGSGDYEQYF. The CDR3 nucleotides read TGTGCCAGCAGAGGGAGCGGGGACTACGAGCAGTACTTC.

This clone was counted a few times. This chain uses TRBV10-3 with TRBJ1-2, with D maybe TRBD1 (6 bases). This CDR3 region has 15 residues. V was shortened by 6 bases and J by 3 bases, with 17 bases between the two germline ends. The germline V gene encodes CDR1 ENHRY and CDR2 SYGVKD. DNA for the CDR3: TGTGCCATCAGGGCAGGGGTAGGCGGCGACTATGGCTACACCTTC. This codes for CAIRAGVGGDYGYTF.

The rearrangement uses TRBV18 and TRBJ2-2, with TRBD2 matching over 9 bases. CDR1 and CDR2 (germline): KGHSH, LQKENI. The CDR3 totals 19 residues. Losses at the gene ends were 4 bases for V and 7 bases for J; bases not matched to a gene: 19. This chain's CDR3 is CASSRRVGSGTSFFGELFF. CDR3 in DNA: TGTGCCAGCTCACGCAGGGTTGGATCCGGGACTAGCTTTTTCGGGGAGCTGTTTTTT.

This rearrangement joins TRBV6-4 to TRBJ1-5, with D unresolved. The V end was cut by 6 bases, the J end by 7 bases, with 13 bases between. Germline V gene lookup returns CDR1 MRHNA and CDR2 SNTAGT. The CDR3 extends over 13 amino acids. CDR3 loop: CASSVRENQPQHF. CDR3 nucleotide sequence: TGTGCCAGCAGCGTGAGGGAAAACCAGCCCCAGCATTTT.

CDR3 residues: CASSAQGAANTEAFF. DNA for the CDR3: TGTGCCAGCTCAGCCCAGGGGGCAGCGAACACTGAAGCTTTCTTT. The rearrangement joins TRBV18 to TRBJ1-1, with 8 bases fitting TRBD1. V shed 5 bases, J shed 1 base, and the junction held 6 bases outside the gene matches. This CDR3 comprises 15 residues. CDR1 and CDR2 from the germline V gene are KGHSH and LQKENI.

A remark on this clone: Other DNA sequences in this specimen translate into the identical CDR3. This rearrangement joins TRBV6-5 to TRBJ1-2; D may be TRBD1 (5 bases). The CDR3 loop spans 11 amino acids. Trimming removed 2 bases at V and 7 bases at J, with 5 bases between. CDR1 is MNHEY and CDR2 is SVGAGI in the germline V gene. This CDR3 is CASSYRGGYTF. The CDR3 region has the DNA TGTGCCAGCAGTTACAGGGGTGGCTACACCTTC.

The chain couples TRBV14 to TRBJ2-2; no firm D call. Trimming removed 2 bases at V and 6 bases at J, with 13 bases between. This CDR3 comprises 15 residues. Per the germline V gene, CDR1 is SGHDN and CDR2 is FVKESK. The CDR3 DNA reads TGTGCCAGCAGCCAATTCAAGGGCCAGGCCGGGGAGCTGTTTTTT. It is translated as CASSQFKGQAGELFF. Drawing the rest from reference TRBV14 and TRBJ2-2, the complete variable domain is EAGVTQFPSHSVIEKGQTVTLRCDPISGHDNLYWYRRVMGKEIKFLLHFVKESKQDESGMPNNRFLAERTGGTYSTLKVQPAELEDSGVYFCASSQFKGQAGELFFGEGSRLTVL.

The chain links TRBV9 to TRBJ1-2; TRBD1 agrees at 7 bases. The germline gives CDR1 SGDLS, CDR2 YYNGEE. The CDR3 length is 15 residues. V lost 2 bases and J lost 0; bases outside the gene matches: 4. The chain's CDR3 is CASSVTGRANYGYTF. CDR3 nucleotides: TGTGCCAGCAGCGTGACAGGGAGAGCTAACTATGGCTACACCTTC.

This rearrangement joins TRBV7-2 to TRBJ2-7; tentatively, D is TRBD2 (6 bases). This CDR3 contains 15 residues. V lost 5 bases to trimming and J lost 5 bases, with 19 bases between them. Germline-derived CDR1 and CDR2 are SGHTA and FQGNSA. In DNA, the CDR3 is TGTGCCAGCAGCCACAACGCGGGACCCCGCCACGAGCAGTACTTC. Protein product: CASSHNAGPRHEQYF.

The chain combines TRBV2 with TRBJ2-7; D remains ambiguous. The germline V gene has CDR1 SNHLY and CDR2 FYNNEI. Between the trimmed V and J ends, which lost 6 bases and 4 bases, there was a span of 7 bases. The CDR3 extends over 11 amino acids. The CDR3 nucleotides are TGTGCCAGCAGGGAGCAATACGAGCAGTACTTC. Protein sequence: CASREQYEQYF.

This clone occurred once. This sequence joins TRBV19 and TRBJ2-1, with 7 bases matching TRBD1. Germline V CDR1 and CDR2: LNHDA, SQIVND (reference sequence). V trimming: 5 bases; J trimming: 8 bases; junction bases outside the gene matches: 9. This CDR3 has 14 residues. The CDR3 DNA is TGTGCCAGTAGTGCCCCAGGGGGTGGCGATGAGCAGTTCTTC. It translates to CASSAPGGGDEQFF.